Following are 20 T cell receptor beta chains from one sample sequenced in a study of beta chain features in type 1 diabetes. Since all of the isolated RNA was reverse transcribed, expressed TCRB transcripts were what got sequenced. TCRdb's copy holds only in-frame clones and misses some; the assay was immunoSEQ multiplex PCR. Here the sample spans under 350,000 clones, around 25% being singletons. Findings and limits, study-wide: Type 1 diabetes patients showed a moderate but significant shortening of TCRB CDR3s in all four CD4+ subsets.

Their antigens are not known. Input material: naive CD4+ T cells from blood. These receptors came from a woman aged 25 to 39 with type 1 diabetes.

The gene calls are TRBV5-1 and TRBJ1-1; TRBD1 is a possible D gene (6 bases). The CDR3 is 12 residues long. Germline loops: CDR1 SGHRS, CDR2 YFSETQ. Deletions cut 0 bases from V and 11 bases from J, with 11 bases between. The CDR3 region has the DNA TGCGCCAGCAGCTTGGAGGGGGAACGGGCTTTCTTT. Translated, it gives CASSLEGERAFF.

Concerning this clone: This sample includes further DNA sequences coding for the same CDR3. This rearrangement joins TRBV9 to TRBJ2-1; TRBD2 matches at 12 bases. The CDR3 extends over 15 amino acids. Trimming cost V 3 bases and J 4 bases; bases outside gene matches: 2. In germline, CDR1 is SGDLS, CDR2 YYNGEE. The DNA for the CDR3 is TGTGCCAGCAGCGGGGGGACTAGCGGGTACAATGAGCAGTTCTTC. Its translation: CASSGGTSGYNEQFF.

The chain is built from TRBV14 and TRBJ2-1, with 8 bases fitting TRBD2. The CDR3 length is 17 residues. Trimming cost V 4 bases and J 8 bases; bases outside gene matches: 16. The germline V gene encodes CDR1 SGHDN and CDR2 FVKESK. The CDR3 reads CASSPLGAGVAYDEQFF. The DNA of the CDR3 is TGTGCCAGCAGCCCCCTCGGAGCGGGAGTTGCTTATGATGAGCAGTTCTTC. The whole variable domain, remainder taken from reference TRBV14 and TRBJ2-1, is EAGVTQFPSHSVIEKGQTVTLRCDPISGHDNLYWYRRVMGKEIKFLLHFVKESKQDESGMPNNRFLAERTGGTYSTLKVQPAELEDSGVYFCASSPLGAGVAYDEQFFGPGTRLTVL.

The V gene is TRBV9, the J gene TRBJ2-1, with D hard to call. V was trimmed by 4 bases and J by 2 bases, leaving 10 bases between them. Germline lookup yields CDR1 SGDLS and CDR2 YYNGEE. The CDR3 length is 14 residues. This CDR3 is CASSRDLTYNEQFF. For the CDR3, the DNA is TGTGCCAGCAGCCGTGACTTGACCTACAATGAGCAGTTCTTC. Looking up the rest from reference TRBV9 and TRBJ2-1 gives the full variable domain: DSGVTQTPKHLITATGQRVTLRCSPRSGDLSVYWYQQSLDQGLQFLIQYYNGEERAKGNILERFSAQQFPDLHSELNLSSLELGDSALYFCASSRDLTYNEQFFGPGTRLTVL.

The rearrangement uses TRBV7-9 and TRBJ1-4; no reliable D call. Trimming removed 5 bases at V and 8 bases at J, with 9 bases between. CDR1 and CDR2 from the germline V gene are SEHNR and FQNEAQ (reference sequence). This CDR3 spans 12 amino acids. The CDR3 sequence is CASSSFGEKLFF. CDR3 DNA: TGTGCCAGCAGCAGTTTCGGGGAAAAACTGTTTTTT.

The chain combines TRBV18 with TRBJ2-2; D possibly corresponds to TRBD2 (5 bases). V shed 1 base and J shed 3 bases, with 9 bases lying between them. The CDR3 is 15 residues long. Germline assignment: CDR1 KGHSH and CDR2 LQKENI. The CDR3 loop reads CASSPRSGDTGELFF. The DNA for the CDR3 is TGTGCCAGCTCACCACGGAGCGGAGACACCGGGGAGCTGTTTTTT. The variable domain in full, with the rest retrieved from reference TRBV18 and TRBJ2-2, is NAGVMQNPRHLVRRRGQEARLRCSPMKGHSHVYWYRQLPEEGLKFMVYLQKENIIDESGMPKERFSAEFPKEGPSILRIQQVVRGDSAAYFCASSPRSGDTGELFFGEGSRLTVL.

Only a few counts were recorded for this clone. The chain combines TRBV15 with TRBJ2-4; D unresolved. CDR1 is LNHNV and CDR2 is YYDKDF in the germline V gene (reference sequence). The CDR3 is made up of 15 amino acids. The V gene lost 5 bases and the J gene lost 3 bases, with 14 bases spanning the gap. CDR3 amino acids: CATSGPEDDKNIQYF. In DNA form, the CDR3 reads TGTGCCACCAGCGGCCCCGAGGATGACAAAAACATTCAGTACTTC. The full variable domain, rest sourced from reference TRBV15 and TRBJ2-4, is DAMVIQNPRYQVTQFGKPVTLSCSQTLNHNVMYWYQQKSSQAPKLLFHYYDKDFNNEADTPDNFQSRRPNTSFCFLDIRSPGLGDTAMYLCATSGPEDDKNIQYFGAGTRLSVL.

This clone has more than one count but fewer than ten. The chain combines TRBV4-1 with TRBJ1-3; no definite D call. The germline V and J ends were trimmed by 0 bases and 9 bases, with 9 bases remaining between them. This CDR3 contains 13 residues. Germline loops: CDR1 MGHRA, CDR2 YSYEKL. CDR3: CASSQEGGITIYF. CDR3 DNA: TGCGCCAGCAGCCAAGAAGGCGGGATCACCATATATTTT.

This chain connects TRBV4-2 to TRBJ1-1; TRBD1 matches 8 bases. V trimming: 0 bases; J trimming: 6 bases; junction bases outside the gene matches: 12. This CDR3 has 17 residues. Germline V gene lookup returns CDR1 LGHNA and CDR2 YNFKEQ. CDR3 nucleotide sequence: TGTGCCAGCAGCCAAGATCCCGGACAGGGTATCGTCGCTGAAGCTTTCTTT. Protein sequence: CASSQDPGQGIVAEAFF.

The V gene is TRBV7-3, the J gene TRBJ1-1; 8 nucleotides line up with TRBD1. Germline trimming cut 5 bases from V and 1 base from J; bases unmatched to any gene: 0. The CDR3 totals 13 residues. Germline assignment: CDR1 SGHTA and CDR2 FQGTGA. CDR3 bases: TGTGCCAGCAGCGGACAGGGGAACACTGAAGCTTTCTTT. The encoded protein is CASSGQGNTEAFF. The full variable domain, rest sourced from reference TRBV7-3 and TRBJ1-1, is GAGVSQTPSNKVTEKGKYVELRCDPISGHTALYWYRQSLGQGPEFLIYFQGTGAADDSGLPNDRFFAVRPEGSVSTLKIQRTERGDSAVYLCASSGQGNTEAFFGQGTRLTVV.

V usage is TRBV25-1 and J usage is TRBJ2-1; 8 bases map to TRBD1. This CDR3 spans 17 amino acids. V shed 1 base and J 0 bases; nucleotides not matched to a gene: 5. Germline CDR1 reads MGHDK; CDR2 reads SYGVNS. The CDR3 reads CASSEWGTGHSYNEQFF. The CDR3 coding sequence is TGTGCCAGCAGTGAATGGGGGACAGGACACTCCTACAATGAGCAGTTCTTC.

This clone was observed a few times. This chain connects TRBV4-1 to TRBJ1-4, with D possibly matching TRBD1 (5 bases). Looked up from germline, CDR1 is MGHRA and CDR2 is YSYEKL. This CDR3 is built from 16 residues. V was clipped by 4 bases and J by 8 bases, with 20 bases between them. The CDR3 DNA is TGCGCCAGCAGCCGAGTTACAGGTGGCCGAGGCGAAAAACTGTTTTTT. It specifies CASSRVTGGRGEKLFF.

The chain uses TRBV6-6 and TRBJ2-2; D remains unclear. The CDR3 contains 14 residues. V lost 7 bases to trimming and J lost 3 bases, with 12 bases between them. The V gene's germline CDR1 is MNHNY and CDR2 SVGAGI (reference sequence). The CDR3 DNA reads TGTGCCAGCAAAGCTACGCCATACACCGGGGAGCTGTTTTTT. Translation gives CASKATPYTGELFF.

A few counts support this clone. This chain joins TRBV29-1 and TRBJ2-1, with 8 bases lining up with TRBD2. J gave up 4 bases and V 5 bases, and 10 bases lay outside the gene matches. Germline-derived CDR1 and CDR2 are SQVTM and ANQGSEA. There are 15 residues in the CDR3. This CDR3 reads CSVPKTSAGYNEQFF. CDR3 bases: TGCAGCGTTCCAAAGACTAGCGCGGGGTACAATGAGCAGTTCTTC.

The chain couples TRBV9 to TRBJ2-4; D is perhaps TRBD1 (6 bases). This CDR3 has 16 residues. CDR1 is SGDLS, CDR2 YYNGEE, per germline. The ends were cut back, 4 bases at V and 0 bases at J, with 14 bases in the middle. The CDR3 region is CASSSLGGTAKNIQYF. Here the CDR3 DNA reads TGTGCCAGCAGCTCACTTGGGGGCACAGCCAAAAACATTCAGTACTTC. The full variable domain, in which reference TRBV9 and TRBJ2-4 provide the parts outside the CDR3, is DSGVTQTPKHLITATGQRVTLRCSPRSGDLSVYWYQQSLDQGLQFLIQYYNGEERAKGNILERFSAQQFPDLHSELNLSSLELGDSALYFCASSSLGGTAKNIQYFGAGTRLSVL.

This clone was observed a handful of times. The chain carries TRBV29-1 and TRBJ1-1; D may be TRBD1 (6 bases). The V end was cut by 3 bases, the J end by 3 bases, with 17 bases between. The germline V gene encodes CDR1 SQVTM and CDR2 ANQGSEA. This CDR3 is built from 15 residues. The CDR3 DNA reads TGCAGCGTTGATTTGAGTGGGGGCGCCGACACTGAAGCTTTCTTT. It translates to CSVDLSGGADTEAFF.

The rearrangement links TRBV2 to TRBJ2-5; tentatively, D is TRBD1 (6 bases). V gave up 9 bases and J gave up 5 bases, with 13 bases separating them. Germline CDR1 reads SNHLY; CDR2 reads FYNNEI. The CDR3 loop spans 12 amino acids. The CDR3 protein is CASGQHRETQYF. The CDR3 coding sequence is TGTGCCAGTGGACAGCATAGGGAGACCCAGTACTTC.

The rearrangement links TRBV18 to TRBJ1-3, with unresolved D. Germline V gene data show CDR1 as KGHSH and CDR2 as LQKENI. V lost 0 bases, J lost 0 bases, and 9 bases lay in between. The CDR3 has 16 residues. The CDR3 bases are TGTGCCAGCTCACCACCGTGGCGGAGCTCTGGAAACACCATATATTTT. Translation gives CASSPPWRSSGNTIYF. The full variable domain, rest sourced from reference TRBV18 and TRBJ1-3, is NAGVMQNPRHLVRRRGQEARLRCSPMKGHSHVYWYRQLPEEGLKFMVYLQKENIIDESGMPKERFSAEFPKEGPSILRIQQVVRGDSAAYFCASSPPWRSSGNTIYFGEGSWLTVV.

Remarks on this clone: The same CDR3 arises from other DNA sequences in this sample as well. The genes are TRBV30 and TRBJ2-3; a possible D gene is TRBD2 (7 bases). CDR3 length equals 15 residues. V was cut by 3 bases and J by 2 bases, with 15 bases left in between. Germline lookup yields CDR1 GTSNPN and CDR2 SVGIG (reference sequence). CDR3 sequence reads: CAWSTLGGVTDTQYF. The CDR3 DNA reads as TGTGCCTGGAGCACACTAGGGGGGGTCACAGATACGCAGTATTTT. The entire variable domain, with the rest obtained from reference TRBV30 and TRBJ2-3, is as follows: SQTIHQWPATLVQPVGSPLSLECTVEGTSNPNLYWYRQAAGRGLQLLFYSVGIGQISSEVPQNLSASRPQDRQFILSSKKLLLSDSGFYLCAWSTLGGVTDTQYFGPGTRLTVL.

This chain connects TRBV28 to TRBJ2-1, with 8 bases fitting TRBD2. Trimming removed 4 bases from V and 4 bases from J; junction bases left unmatched: 12. CDR3 size: 17 residues. CDR1 MDHEN and CDR2 SYDVKM come from the germline V gene. The CDR3 DNA reads TGTGCCAGCAGTTCCCCCTCTGCGGGAGGAGATTACAATGAGCAGTTCTTC. Protein: CASSSPSAGGDYNEQFF.